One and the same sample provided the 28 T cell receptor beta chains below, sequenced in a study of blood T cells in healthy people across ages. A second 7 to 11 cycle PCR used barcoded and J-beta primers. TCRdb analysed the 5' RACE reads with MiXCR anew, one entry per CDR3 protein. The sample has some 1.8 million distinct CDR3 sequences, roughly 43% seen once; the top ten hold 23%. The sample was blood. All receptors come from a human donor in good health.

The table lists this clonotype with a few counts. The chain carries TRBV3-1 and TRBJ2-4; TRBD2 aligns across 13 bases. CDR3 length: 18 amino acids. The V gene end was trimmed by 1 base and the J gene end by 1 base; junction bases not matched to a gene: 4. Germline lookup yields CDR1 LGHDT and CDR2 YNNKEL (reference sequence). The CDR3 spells CASSQGLAGGTAKNIQYF. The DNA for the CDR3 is TGTGCCAGCAGCCAAGGACTAGCGGGGGGTACGGCCAAAAACATTCAGTACTTC.

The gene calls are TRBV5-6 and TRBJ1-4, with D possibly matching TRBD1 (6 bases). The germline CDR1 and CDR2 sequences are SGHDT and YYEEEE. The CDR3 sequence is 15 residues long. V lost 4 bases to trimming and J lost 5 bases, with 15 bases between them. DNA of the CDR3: TGTGCCAGCAGCAGAACAGGGTTGGGGAATGAAAAACTGTTTTTT. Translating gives CASSRTGLGNEKLFF.

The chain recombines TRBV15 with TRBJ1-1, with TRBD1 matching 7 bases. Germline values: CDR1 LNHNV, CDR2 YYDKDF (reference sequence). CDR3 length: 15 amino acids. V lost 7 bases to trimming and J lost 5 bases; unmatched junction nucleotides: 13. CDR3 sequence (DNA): TGTGCCACCAATTCGTATGCAGGGGGAAATACTGAAGCTTTCTTT. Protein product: CATNSYAGGNTEAFF.

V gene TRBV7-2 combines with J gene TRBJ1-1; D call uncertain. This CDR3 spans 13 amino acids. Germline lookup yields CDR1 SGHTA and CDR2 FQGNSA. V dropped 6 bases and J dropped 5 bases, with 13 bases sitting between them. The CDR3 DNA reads TGTGCCAGCAGGGAGGACCCGGGGACTGAAGCTTTCTTT. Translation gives CASREDPGTEAFF. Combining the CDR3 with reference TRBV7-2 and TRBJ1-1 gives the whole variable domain GAGVSQSPSNKVTEKGKDVELRCDPISGHTALYWYRQSLGQGLEFLIYFQGNSAPDKSGLPSDRFSAERTGGSVSTLTIQRTQQEDSAVYLCASREDPGTEAFFGQGTRLTVV.

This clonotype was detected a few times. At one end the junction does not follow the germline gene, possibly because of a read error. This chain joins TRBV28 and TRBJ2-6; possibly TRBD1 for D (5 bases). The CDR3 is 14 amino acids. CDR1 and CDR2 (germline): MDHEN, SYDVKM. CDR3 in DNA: TGTGCCAGCAGTTTGAATTCTGGGGCCAACGTCCCGACTTTC. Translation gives CASSLNSGANVPTF.

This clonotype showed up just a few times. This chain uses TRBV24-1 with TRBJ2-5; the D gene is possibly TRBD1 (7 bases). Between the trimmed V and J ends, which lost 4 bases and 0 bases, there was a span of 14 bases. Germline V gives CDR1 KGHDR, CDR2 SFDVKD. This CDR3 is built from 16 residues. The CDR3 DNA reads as TGTGCCACCAGTGAGCGGGACAGATGGTACCAAGAGACCCAGTACTTC. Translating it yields CATSERDRWYQETQYF.

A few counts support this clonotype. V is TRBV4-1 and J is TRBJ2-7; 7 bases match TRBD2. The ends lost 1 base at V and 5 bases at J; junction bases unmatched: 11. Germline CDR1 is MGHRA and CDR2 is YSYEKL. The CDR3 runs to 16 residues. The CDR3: CASSQVRGRATDEQYF. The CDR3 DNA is TGCGCCAGCAGCCAAGTGCGTGGGAGGGCTACGGACGAGCAGTACTTC.

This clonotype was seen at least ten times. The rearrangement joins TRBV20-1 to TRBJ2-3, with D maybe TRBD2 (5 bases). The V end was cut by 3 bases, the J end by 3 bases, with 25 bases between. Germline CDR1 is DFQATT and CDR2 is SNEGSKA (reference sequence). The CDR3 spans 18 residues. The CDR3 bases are TGCAGTGCTAGGACGGCGGGCCACCTCTCTCACGGGACAGATACGCAGTATTTT. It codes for CSARTAGHLSHGTDTQYF.

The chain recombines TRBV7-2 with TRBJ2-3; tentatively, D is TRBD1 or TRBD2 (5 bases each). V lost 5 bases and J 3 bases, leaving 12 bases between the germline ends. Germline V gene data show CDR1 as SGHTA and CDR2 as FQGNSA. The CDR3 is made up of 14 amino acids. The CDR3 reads CASSGRDQTDTQYF. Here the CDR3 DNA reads TGTGCCAGCAGCGGCCGGGACCAGACAGATACGCAGTATTTT.

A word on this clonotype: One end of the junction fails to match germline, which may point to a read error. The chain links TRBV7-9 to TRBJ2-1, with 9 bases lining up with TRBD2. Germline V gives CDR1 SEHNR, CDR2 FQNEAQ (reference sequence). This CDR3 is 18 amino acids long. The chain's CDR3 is CASSRGLAGGPSYSEQFF. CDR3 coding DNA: TGTGCCAGCAGCCGAGGGCTTGCGGGGGGGCCATCCTACAGTGAGCAGTTCTTC.

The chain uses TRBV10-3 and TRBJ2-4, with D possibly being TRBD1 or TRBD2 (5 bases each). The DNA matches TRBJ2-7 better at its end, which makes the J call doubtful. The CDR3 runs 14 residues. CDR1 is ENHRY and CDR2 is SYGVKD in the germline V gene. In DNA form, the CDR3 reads TGTGCCATCAGTGGTGGGACGTACGACTACGAGCAGTACTTC. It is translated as CAISGGTYDYEQYF.

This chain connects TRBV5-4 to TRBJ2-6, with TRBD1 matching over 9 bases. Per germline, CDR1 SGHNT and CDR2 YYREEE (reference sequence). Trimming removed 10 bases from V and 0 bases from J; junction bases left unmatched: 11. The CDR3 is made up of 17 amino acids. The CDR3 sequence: CAPGQGPSFSGANVLTF. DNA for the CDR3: TGTGCCCCTGGACAGGGGCCCTCCTTCTCTGGGGCCAACGTCCTGACTTTC.

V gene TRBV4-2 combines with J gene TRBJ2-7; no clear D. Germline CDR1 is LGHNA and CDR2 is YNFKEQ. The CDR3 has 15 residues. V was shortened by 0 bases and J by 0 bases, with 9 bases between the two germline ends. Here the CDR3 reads CASSQEPSASYEQYF. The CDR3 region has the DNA TGTGCCAGCAGCCAAGAACCTTCCGCCTCCTACGAGCAGTACTTC.

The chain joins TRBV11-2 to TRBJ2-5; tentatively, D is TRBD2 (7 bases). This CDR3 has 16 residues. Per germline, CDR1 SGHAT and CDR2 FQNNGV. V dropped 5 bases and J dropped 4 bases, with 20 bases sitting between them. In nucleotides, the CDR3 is TGTGCCAGCAGCCTCCCACTCGCGGGGGCGGGAGAGACCCAGTACTTC. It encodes CASSLPLAGAGETQYF.

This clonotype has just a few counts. The CDR3 here is CAITPAGANVLTF. The DNA for the CDR3 is TGTGCCATCACTCCCGCGGGGGCCAACGTCCTGACTTTC. This rearrangement joins TRBV10-3 to TRBJ2-6, with D hard to call. The CDR3 consists of 13 residues. V lost 7 bases and J lost 4, with 8 bases in between. Germline CDR1 is ENHRY and CDR2 is SYGVKD.

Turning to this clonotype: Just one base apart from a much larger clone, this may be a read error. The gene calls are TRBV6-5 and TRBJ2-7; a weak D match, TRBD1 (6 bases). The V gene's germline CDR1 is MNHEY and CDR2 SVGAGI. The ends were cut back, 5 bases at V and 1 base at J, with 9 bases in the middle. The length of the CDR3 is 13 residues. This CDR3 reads CASSTGKSYEQYF. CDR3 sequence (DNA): TGTGCCAGCAGTACAGGGAAATCCTACGAGCAGTACTTC.

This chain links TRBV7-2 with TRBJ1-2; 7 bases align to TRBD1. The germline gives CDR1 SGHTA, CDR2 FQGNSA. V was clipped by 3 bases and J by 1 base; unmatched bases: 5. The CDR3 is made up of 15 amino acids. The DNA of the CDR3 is TGTGCCAGCAGCTTTTCTACAGGGGTTAACTATGGCTACACCTTC. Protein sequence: CASSFSTGVNYGYTF.

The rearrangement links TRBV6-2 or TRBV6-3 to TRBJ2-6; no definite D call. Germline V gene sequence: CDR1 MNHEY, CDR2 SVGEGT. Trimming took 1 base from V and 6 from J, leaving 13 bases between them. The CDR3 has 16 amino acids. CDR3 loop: CASSYFWASEANVLTF. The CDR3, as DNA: TGTGCCAGCAGTTACTTTTGGGCATCCGAGGCCAACGTCCTGACTTTC.

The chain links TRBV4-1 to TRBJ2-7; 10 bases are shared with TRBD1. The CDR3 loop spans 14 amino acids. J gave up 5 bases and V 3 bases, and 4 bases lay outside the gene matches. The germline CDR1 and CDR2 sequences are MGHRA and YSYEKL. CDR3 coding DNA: TGCGCCAGCAGCCACGGACAGGGGGTCGACGAGCAGTACTTC. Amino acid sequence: CASSHGQGVDEQYF.

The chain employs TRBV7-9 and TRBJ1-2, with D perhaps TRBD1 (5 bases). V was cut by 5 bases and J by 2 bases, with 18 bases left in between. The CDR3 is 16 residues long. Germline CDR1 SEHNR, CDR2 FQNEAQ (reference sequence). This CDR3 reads CASSQEGLKINYGYTF. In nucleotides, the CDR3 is TGTGCCAGCAGCCAAGAGGGACTCAAAATCAACTATGGCTACACCTTC.

CDR3 protein: CASSPPGTTKPKLFF. DNA of the CDR3: TGTGCCAGCAGTCCCCCCGGGACCACTAAACCGAAACTGTTTTTT. The rearrangement uses TRBV28 and TRBJ1-4, with TRBD1 as a possible D gene (5 bases). The CDR3 consists of 15 residues. Germline-derived CDR1 and CDR2 are MDHEN and SYDVKM. Trimming stripped 5 bases from V and 11 bases from J, with 21 bases between.

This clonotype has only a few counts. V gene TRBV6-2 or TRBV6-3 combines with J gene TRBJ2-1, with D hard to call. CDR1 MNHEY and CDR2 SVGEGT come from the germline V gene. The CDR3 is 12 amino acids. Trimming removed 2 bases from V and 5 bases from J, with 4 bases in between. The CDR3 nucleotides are TGTGCCAGCAGTTACCCTCACAATGAGCAGTTCTTC. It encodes CASSYPHNEQFF.

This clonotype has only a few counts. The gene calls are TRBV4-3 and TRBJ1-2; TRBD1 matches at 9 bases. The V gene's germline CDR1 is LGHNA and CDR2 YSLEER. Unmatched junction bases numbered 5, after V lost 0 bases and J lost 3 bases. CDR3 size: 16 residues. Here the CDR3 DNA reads TGCGCCAGCAGCCAAGATAGGACAGGGGAATACTATGGCTACACCTTC. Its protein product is CASSQDRTGEYYGYTF.

The CDR3 spells CASSLVGVITYIQYF. The CDR3 nucleotides are TGTGCCAGCAGCTTAGTGGGGGTTATCACGTACATTCAGTACTTC. This chain connects TRBV7-9 to TRBJ2-4, with D possibly being TRBD1 or TRBD2 (5 bases each). This CDR3 is built from 15 residues. Between the trimmed V and J ends, which lost 1 base and 8 bases, there was a span of 15 bases. Germline V gene data show CDR1 as SEHNR and CDR2 as FQNEAQ (reference sequence).

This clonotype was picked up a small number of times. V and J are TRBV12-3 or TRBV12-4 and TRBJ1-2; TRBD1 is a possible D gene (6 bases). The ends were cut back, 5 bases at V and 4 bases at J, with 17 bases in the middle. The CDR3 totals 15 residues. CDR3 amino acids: CASSPRPGTPYGYTF. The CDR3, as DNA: TGTGCCAGCAGTCCCCGCCCCGGGACACCCTATGGCTACACCTTC.

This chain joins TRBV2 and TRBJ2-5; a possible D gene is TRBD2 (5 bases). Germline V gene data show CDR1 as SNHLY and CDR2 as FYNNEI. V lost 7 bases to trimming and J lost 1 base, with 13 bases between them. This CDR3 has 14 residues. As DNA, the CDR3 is TGTGCCAGCAAGGTTGGGCTAGCCCAAGAGACCCAGTACTTC. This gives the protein CASKVGLAQETQYF.

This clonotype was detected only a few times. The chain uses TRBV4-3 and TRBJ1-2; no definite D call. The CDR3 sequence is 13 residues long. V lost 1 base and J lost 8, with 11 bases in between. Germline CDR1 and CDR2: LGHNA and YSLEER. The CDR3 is CASSQVTVGGYTF. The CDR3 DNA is TGCGCCAGCAGCCAAGTTACGGTTGGGGGCTACACCTTC.

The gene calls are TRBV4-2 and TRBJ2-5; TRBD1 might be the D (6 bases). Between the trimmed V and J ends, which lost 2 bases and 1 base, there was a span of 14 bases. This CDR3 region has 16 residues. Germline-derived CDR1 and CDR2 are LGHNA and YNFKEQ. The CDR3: CASSQSAGAIQETQYF. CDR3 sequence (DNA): TGTGCCAGCAGCCAATCGGCAGGGGCTATCCAAGAGACCCAGTACTTC.